Given below is one TCR beta chain in context. Its target antigen remains unknown. No base-level quality is on record; no much larger clone is a single base apart. The data are from a study of blood T cell repertoires in COVID-19 (dated by TCRdb to the early 2020s). Study-wide context: Collaborator samples came from the United States, Italy and Spain and covered acute and convalescent phases of COVID-19. The prospective study material was composed of cDNA or gDNA derived from T cells, B-cell-depleted T cells, or PBMCs. Subjects who had been exposed to COVID-19, were actively infected with it, or had recovered from it provided the deeply sampled blood TCRbeta repertoires that made up the dataset. The repertoires were made available in a free public database intended to serve as a resource for research on the immune response to SARS-CoV-2. Samples came from the ongoing ImmuneRACE study (first 160 participants) plus 1,254 subjects from 6 global collaborators. Nearly every sample came with metadata listing a de-identified subject ID, COVID-19 status, age in years and sex. HLA class I and class II types, where available, came from metadata supplied by the sample provider rather than from assay-based typing.

Overall results and qualifications from the work: The quantity of clinical and demographic metadata differed by source and by participant and was supplied without curation.

Collaborating institutions collected whole blood in K2EDTA tubes following their own protocols. For TCRbeta analysis, collaborators shipped samples as frozen whole blood, isolated PBMCs, or DNA extracted from either of those sample types. TCRbeta CDR3 regions were amplified from genomic DNA using the immunoSEQ Assay, a bias-controlled multiplex PCR. In the paper's pipeline: Within the assay, amplification of reference gene primers was used to estimate how many nucleated cells each sample contained. Sequence reads were collapsed and filtered to measure the absolute abundance of every unique TCRbeta CDR3 rearrangement. For each sample, productive Simpson clonality was calculated as the square root of Simpson's diversity index across productive rearrangements. TCRdb retrieved this table from immuneACCESS and kept in-frame rearrangements only. Not all clones are present; in checked studies, unresolved V genes account for under half, and no reason is known for the remainder. V and J calls and clone size follow that table, whereas D and trimming were derived from the DNA. The sample yields around 86,000 clones; less than 85% were counted once. The top ten constitute over 35% of the sample.

The CDR3 holds 20 amino acids from the cysteine to the phenylalanine. Solely the CDR3 DNA is kept, with 60 bases framed from the first base. The chain links TRBV12-2 with TRBJ2-6; the table names TRBD2, a call not compared with the DNA. TRBV12-2 constitutes a pseudogene. The sample taken for sequencing was peripheral blood. The source is an older man with acute or convalescent COVID-19. The CDR3 sequence is CASRLAVLAGISSGANVLTF. The bases are TGTGCAAGTCGCTTAGCGGTCTTAGCGGGAATTAGCTCTGGGGCCAACGTCCTGACTTTC.